The entry below gives a single T cell receptor (beta chain) sequence along with its context. What antigen it recognizes has not been identified. No base qualities exist here, and no much larger clone lies one base off it. This sample is part of a study of immune characteristics of hereditary and idiopathic chronic pancreatitis. Study-level background: The study examined local immune cells and TCRbeta repertoires in the pancreas in hereditary and idiopathic chronic pancreatitis, using control pancreases from organ donors for comparison. In total, roughly five control pancreases, about 7 hereditary chronic pancreatitis pancreases and roughly 6 idiopathic chronic pancreatitis pancreases underwent TCRbeta sequencing. Minimal in vitro experimental manipulation of pancreas-infiltrating T cells was the reason the gDNA-based approach was selected.

Patients undergoing total pancreatectomy with islet autotransplantation (TPIAT) were the source of the chronic pancreatitis pancreas tissue. None of the chronic pancreatitis patients included in the study had a known history of diabetes. For TCRbeta sequencing, genomic DNA was extracted directly from bulk pancreas tissue without sorting T cells. No particular cause of disease was identified in the patients with idiopathic chronic pancreatitis. At two US centers, pancreas tissues from patients and organ donors were collected on a consecutive basis. The receptor library was made with the immunoSEQ multiplex PCR assay. The TCRbeta CDR3 region and adjacent sequences were amplified and sequenced from pancreatic genomic DNA. In the original analysis: Repertoire diversity was assessed as a mean normalized Shannon-Wiener index, and productive clonality and productive rearrangement counts were also measured. The nonparametric Mann-Whitney U test was used to compare repertoire metrics between the control and chronic pancreatitis groups. Shared clonotypes were defined as CDR3beta sequences with identical amino acid composition and length across subjects. Sourced from immuneACCESS, this table was stored by TCRdb with only in-frame sequences that have V and J called. A share of the clones is absent; for the studies checked, an unresolved V gene accounts for under half, and the remainder has no known explanation. V, J and clone size were drawn from that table, and D and trimming were deduced from the DNA. This sample comprises around 10,000 clones, roughly 83% of them detected only once. The ten most abundant clones make up over 12% of the sample.

Trimming at the junction amounts to 6 bases on V and 4 bases on J, and the germline ends lie 16 bases apart. In the germline V gene, CDR1 corresponds to MDHEN and CDR2 to SYDVKM. Counted from cysteine to phenylalanine, this CDR3 has 15 amino acids. Of all the DNA, just the CDR3 is kept, 45 bases in frame from base 1. Summary of the overall study and its limitations: Among approximately 12 chronic pancreatitis patients, the number of productive TCR rearrangements showed a positive correlation with disease severity scores. Compared with controls, both chronic pancreatitis groups had significantly higher TCRbeta repertoire diversity and lower clonality. Because patient tissue could only be obtained at the time of TPIAT, differences in disease duration may have influenced the immune findings. The study did not include chronic pancreatitis caused by alcohol use. Vbeta-Jbeta gene family usage, including TRBV10, TRBV19, TRBV23 and TRBV5, differed between hereditary and idiopathic chronic pancreatitis.

The receptor's source is a human donor with chronic pancreatitis. The chain is made from TRBV28 and TRBJ2-1, with a tentative D call of TRBD1 or TRBD2, each matching 5 bases. The sequenced material came from pancreas tissue with idiopathic chronic pancreatitis. The cell subset or site label for this specimen denotes: chronic pancreatitis without an identified cause. CDR3 reads: CASRRRDGFYNEQFF. The bases are TGTGCCAGCAGACGCCGGGACGGGTTTTACAATGAGCAGTTCTTC. The full variable domain, completed from the reference TRBV28 and TRBJ2-1 proteins outside the CDR3, reads DVKVTQSSRYLVKRTGEKVFLECVQDMDHENMFWYRQDPGLGLRLIYFSYDVKMKEKGDIPEGYSVSREKKERFSLILESASTNQTSMYLCASRRRDGFYNEQFFGPGTRLTVL.